This TCR beta chain appears in the sequencing data of a study of blood T cell repertoires in COVID-19. For the study at large: From T cells, B-cell-depleted T cells, or PBMCs came the material, which was cDNA or gDNA.

Only in-frame clones appear in the TCRdb table, and some are missing; sequencing was by immunoSEQ multiplex PCR. The sample lists 400,000 to 500,000 clones, 70% to 90% occurring once. Germline CDR1 WSHSY, CDR2 SAAADI. V was pared by 5 bases and J by 3 bases, with 10 bases between. The CDR3 loop spans 13 amino acids. During the 2 weeks before they entered the study, exposed participants had met someone with a PCR-confirmed or clinician-diagnosed COVID-19 case. Specimen: PBMCs or T cells enriched from blood (not recorded which). The V call is TRBV10-2, the J call TRBJ1-2; a weak D match, TRBD1 (5 bases). The TCR originated in a woman aged 18-29 years who had been exposed to COVID-19. CDR3 sequence (DNA): TGCGCCAGCAGTTCGGGGGATGACTATGGCTACACCTTC. Protein sequence: CASSSGDDYGYTF.